The 7 T cell receptor beta chains listed next were all sequenced from one sample in a study of OX40 agonist ivuxolimab in advanced cancers. Sequenced by immunoSEQ multiplex PCR; TCRdb stores in-frame clones only, minus some. This repertoire shows over 70,000 clones, roughly 91% found once; its top ten account for 13% to 15%. The starting material was CD4+ or CD8+ T cells sorted from blood, obtained in a trial of the OX40 agonist ivuxolimab. The receptors shown here come from an adult with an advanced solid tumor such as melanoma, head and neck, liver or kidney cancer.

V is TRBV4-3 and J is TRBJ1-1; D gene uncertain. This CDR3 has 14 residues. CDR1 is LGHNA and CDR2 is YSLEER in the germline V gene. Deletions cut 0 bases from V and 8 bases from J, with 13 bases between. The CDR3 is CASSQDRSGIEAFF. CDR3 sequence (DNA): TGCGCCAGCAGCCAAGATCGGTCCGGAATAGAAGCTTTCTTT.

V is TRBV6-5 and J is TRBJ2-7; 8 bases line up with TRBD1. The ends lost 6 bases at V and 3 bases at J; junction bases unmatched: 4. Germline V gives CDR1 MNHEY, CDR2 SVGAGI. This CDR3 is built from 13 residues. In nucleotides, the CDR3 is TGTGCCAGCAGGTCCGGGACAGGCTACGAGCAGTACTTC. Translating it yields CASRSGTGYEQYF.

The chain couples TRBV7-9 to TRBJ2-7, with 7 bases identical to TRBD1. Per the germline V gene, CDR1 is SEHNR and CDR2 is FQNEAQ (reference sequence). The V and J ends lost 1 base and 6 bases, in that order; junction bases with no gene match: 6. The CDR3 spans 14 residues. The CDR3: CASSLGTGALEQYF. The CDR3 DNA is TGTGCCAGCAGCTTAGGGACAGGAGCCCTCGAGCAGTACTTC.

This clone was seen once. The chain combines TRBV29-1 with TRBJ1-2, with 10 bases that match TRBD1. The CDR3 contains 14 residues. Germline trimming cut 6 bases from V and 8 bases from J; bases unmatched to any gene: 12. Germline V CDR1 and CDR2: SQVTM, ANQGSEA. CDR3 sequence reads: CSVTGGTGVSGYTF. The CDR3 region has the DNA TGCAGCGTCACAGGGGGGACAGGGGTATCAGGCTACACCTTC.

The V and J genes are TRBV7-9 and TRBJ1-5; D is possibly TRBD1 (5 bases). V lost 5 bases and J lost 5, with 16 bases in between. The CDR3 totals 15 residues. CDR1 is SEHNR, CDR2 FQNEAQ, per germline (reference sequence). CDR3 in amino acids: CASSTTDNNDQPQHF. DNA for the CDR3: TGTGCCAGCAGCACGACAGACAATAACGATCAGCCCCAGCATTTT.

The V and J genes are TRBV7-9 and TRBJ1-1, with a tentative D call TRBD1 (6 bases). The CDR3 loop spans 13 amino acids. From germline, CDR1 is SEHNR and CDR2 FQNEAQ (reference sequence). Deletions cut 4 bases from V and 5 bases from J, with 11 bases between. The CDR3 region is CASSYPGATEAFF. DNA of the CDR3: TGTGCCAGCAGCTATCCGGGGGCAACTGAAGCTTTCTTT.

DNA of the CDR3: TGTGCCAGCAGCCTAACGCCCGGACGGCCAACTAATGAAAAACTGTTTTTT. It codes for CASSLTPGRPTNEKLFF. The J gene is TRBJ1-4, the V gene TRBV27; D not resolved. This CDR3 spans 17 amino acids. Germline V gene sequence: CDR1 MNHEY, CDR2 SMNVEV (reference sequence). V gave up 6 bases and J gave up 0 bases, with 17 bases separating them.